The rows below give T cell receptor beta chains drawn from one sample of a study of T cells in Graves' hyperthyroidism and ophthalmopathy. One entry per CDR3 protein results from TCRdb running MiXCR on the multiplex PCR reads. The sample lists about 400,000 distinct CDR3 sequences, approximately 15% occurring once. The material sequenced was blood. All receptors come from a woman aged 25 to 45 with Graves' ophthalmopathy. The CDR3 runs from the conserved cysteine through the conserved F or W. A D gene is named only where the DNA matches it firmly. Only some rows state a clone size, as once, few, many or a class for expanded clones.

-	-	TRBJ2-1	TRBV6-1	CASLPAGSNEQFF	TGTGCCAGCCTCCCAGCAGGGAGCAATGAGCAGTTCTTC
many	TRBD1	TRBJ2-1	TRBV3-1	CASSPSDRGRGNEQFF	TGTGCCAGCAGCCCATCGGACAGGGGGCGCGGAAATGAGCAGTTCTTC
-	TRBD1	TRBJ2-4	TRBV2	CASRGPGQGAKNIQYF	TGTGCCAGCAGGGGACCGGGACAGGGAGCCAAAAACATTCAGTACTTC
many	-	TRBJ1-1	TRBV12-3/TRBV12-4	CASTPTRGRNTEAFF	TGTGCCAGCACCCCCACCCGGGGCCGGAACACTGAAGCTTTCTTT
-	-	TRBJ2-7	TRBV4-1	CASSQQTDLYEQYF	TGCGCCAGCAGCCAACAGACAGACCTTTACGAGCAGTACTTC
many	TRBD2	TRBJ2-7	TRBV11-3	CASSLSGLASEQYF	TGTGCCAGCAGCTTGTCGGGACTAGCTTCCGAGCAGTACTTC
many	-	TRBJ2-1	TRBV28	CASTDSRDEQFF	TGTGCCAGCACTGACTCCCGGGATGAGCAGTTCTTC
few	-	TRBJ1-4	TRBV20-1	CSARIRDGNEKLFF	TGCAGTGCTAGAATCAGGGACGGTAATGAAAAACTGTTTTTT
many	-	TRBJ1-1	TRBV2	CASSVFVRATEAFF	TGTGCCAGCAGTGTCTTTGTGCGTGCTACTGAAGCTTTCTTT
many	-	TRBJ1-2	TRBV20-1	CSARDLGVVYGYTF	TGCAGTGCTAGAGATCTCGGGGTTGTATATGGCTACACCTTC
many	-	TRBJ1-6	TRBV3-1	CASSRAGGSYNSPLHF	TGTGCCAGCAGCCGGGCAGGAGGCTCCTATAATTCACCCCTCCACTTT
-	TRBD1	TRBJ1-2	TRBV3-1	CASSQTDRGGLYYGYTF	TGTGCCAGCAGCCAGACGGACAGGGGGGGCCTCTACTATGGCTACACCTTC
many	TRBD1	TRBJ2-7	TRBV12-3/TRBV12-4	CASSFGTGGLEQYF	TGTGCCAGCAGTTTCGGGACAGGGGGTCTCGAGCAGTACTTC
many	-	TRBJ1-2	TRBV6-1	CASSEEGIRPGTNYGYTF	TGTGCCAGCAGTGAAGAGGGGATTCGACCAGGAACGAACTATGGCTACACCTTC
-	-	TRBJ2-1	TRBV9	CASSGVRPNNEQFF	TGTGCCAGTTCGGGGGTAAGGCCAAACAATGAGCAGTTCTTC
-	TRBD1	TRBJ1-2	TRBV3-1	CASSHGQGLRGYTF	TGTGCCAGCAGCCACGGACAGGGTCTTCGGGGCTACACCTTC
-	TRBD1	TRBJ1-2	TRBV28	CASSPLQGKGNYGYTF	TGTGCCAGCAGCCCTCTACAGGGGAAGGGGAACTATGGCTACACCTTC
-	TRBD1	TRBJ1-2	TRBV28	CASSLQGADFYGYTF	TGTGCCAGCAGTTTACAGGGGGCCGACTTCTATGGCTACACCTTC
-	-	TRBJ1-4	TRBV28	CASRYVPGDNEELFF	TGTGCCAGCAGATACGTACCGGGAGATAACGAAGAACTGTTTTTT
many	TRBD1	TRBJ1-5	TRBV28	CASNTGVGNQPQHF	TGTGCCAGTAATACAGGGGTCGGCAATCAGCCCCAGCATTTT
few	-	TRBJ1-4	TRBV28	CASSEAFGQSNEKLFF	TGTGCCAGCAGTGAAGCCTTCGGACAGTCTAATGAAAAACTGTTTTTT
many	-	TRBJ2-3	TRBV28	CASSTPRGGQADTQYF	TGTGCCAGCAGCACCCCCCGAGGTGGTCAGGCAGATACGCAGTATTTT
many	-	TRBJ1-1	TRBV6-2/TRBV6-3	CAIRQEMNTEAFF	TGTGCCATCAGACAGGAGATGAACACTGAAGCTTTCTTT
-	TRBD2	TRBJ2-5	TRBV7-9	CASSPPPRLAEIVRETQYF	TGTGCCAGCAGCCCTCCCCCCCGACTAGCGGAAATTGTAAGGGAGACCCAGTACTTC
many	TRBD2	TRBJ2-5	TRBV5-1	CASSQAGAQETQYF	TGCGCCAGCAGCCAAGCGGGGGCCCAAGAGACCCAGTACTTC
many	-	TRBJ2-3	TRBV12-3/TRBV12-4	CASSPSVGIADTQYF	TGTGCCAGCAGTCCCTCGGTAGGTATTGCAGATACGCAGTATTTT
many	-	TRBJ2-2	TRBV6-1	CASNGGYTGELFF	TGTGCCAGCAATGGAGGGTACACCGGGGAGCTGTTTTTT
many	-	TRBJ1-2	TRBV28	CASSFPPGGYTF	TGTGCCAGCAGTTTTCCGCCGGGTGGCTACACCTTC
many	-	TRBJ1-5	TRBV12-3/TRBV12-4	CASNVRGSNQPQHF	TGTGCCAGCAACGTCAGGGGTAGCAATCAGCCCCAGCATTTT
many	-	TRBJ1-3	TRBV2	CASRGRGTGNTIYF	TGTGCCAGCAGGGGGAGGGGGACTGGAAACACCATATATTTT
many	-	TRBJ2-2	TRBV11-2	CASSPVLAHTGELFF	TGTGCCAGCAGCCCAGTGCTAGCGCACACCGGGGAGCTGTTTTTT
many	-	TRBJ2-7	TRBV10-1	CASSEGPGTYEQYF	TGCGCCAGCAGTGAGGGACCAGGGACCTACGAGCAGTACTTC
many	-	TRBJ1-6	TRBV2	CASSLTPAALHF	TGTGCCAGCAGCCTGACTCCGGCGGCCCTCCACTTT
-	-	TRBJ2-7	TRBV9	CASSVAAATAAYEQYF	TGTGCCAGCAGCGTAGCGGCGGCGACAGCGGCCTACGAGCAGTACTTC
-	-	TRBJ2-5	TRBV11-2	CASRSPVRETQYF	TGTGCCAGCAGAAGCCCCGTCAGAGAGACCCAGTACTTC
many	-	TRBJ2-1	TRBV5-6	CASSPVVGYNEQFF	TGTGCCAGCAGCCCGGTGGTGGGATACAATGAGCAGTTCTTC
many	TRBD2	TRBJ2-2	TRBV9	CASSEGTSGGATLVTGELFF	TGTGCCAGCAGCGAAGGGACTAGCGGGGGGGCAACCCTAGTCACCGGGGAGCTGTTTTTT
many	-	TRBJ2-3	TRBV6-1	CASSRTDWTDTQYF	TGTGCCAGCAGCCGAACCGACTGGACGGATACGCAGTATTTT
many	-	TRBJ2-7	TRBV12-5	CASGVGISYEQYF	TGTGCTAGTGGGGTGGGGATCTCCTACGAGCAGTACTTC
-	-	TRBJ2-7	TRBV19	CASSMRDNSYEQYF	TGTGCCAGTAGTATGCGGGACAACTCCTACGAGCAGTACTTC
many	-	TRBJ2-7	TRBV29-1	CSVAALYEQYF	TGCAGCGTTGCAGCGTTATACGAGCAGTACTTC
many	-	TRBJ1-5	TRBV12-3/TRBV12-4	CASSWAGYSNQPQHF	TGTGCCAGCAGTTGGGCAGGGTATAGCAATCAGCCCCAGCATTTT
many	-	TRBJ1-2	TRBV5-1	CASSTGLQDHGYTF	TGCGCCAGCAGCACCGGACTCCAGGATCATGGCTACACCTTC
many	TRBD1	TRBJ2-5	TRBV20-1	CSASRDRATQYF	TGCAGTGCTAGCCGGGACAGGGCGACCCAGTACTTC
-	-	TRBJ2-5	TRBV10-3	CAISSGPRERYF	TGCGCCATCAGCTCGGGGCCAAGAGAGCGGTACTTC
many	TRBD1	TRBJ1-6	TRBV30	CAWRAKQGWHSPLHF	TGTGCCTGGAGAGCTAAACAGGGGTGGCATTCACCCCTCCACTTT
many	-	TRBJ2-7	TRBV12-3/TRBV12-4	CASSLAGGLDEQYF	TGTGCCAGCAGTTTAGCGGGGGGTTTGGACGAGCAGTACTTC